One and the same sample provided the 15 T cell receptor beta chains below, sequenced in a study of T cell responses to AZD1222 COVID-19 vaccine (TCRdb year 2021). The sample's time point, from its label and the paper: about 28 days (+/-7) after the second vaccine dose. Preparation of the library involved the immunoSEQ multiplex PCR assay. This is the immuneACCESS table as TCRdb keeps it, with only in-frame sequences that have V and J called. A part of the clones is gone; compared with another copy, unresolved V genes explain less than half, and the rest is unexplained. The sample table holds roughly 180,000 clones, of which roughly 94% were seen once. The leading ten clones occupy 1.3% of the sample. The sequencing used peripheral blood, collected 28 days after the second AZD1222 dose. These receptors all stem from an adult who received the AZD1222 COVID-19 vaccine.

This clone was counted a single time. CDR3 sequence reads: CASSPQGGGTQETQYF. In DNA form, the CDR3 reads TGTGCCAGCTCACCCCAGGGTGGAGGGACCCAAGAGACCCAGTACTTC. The chain employs TRBV18 and TRBJ2-5, with D perhaps TRBD2 (6 bases). The germline V gene has CDR1 KGHSH and CDR2 LQKENI. Trimming took off 3 bases at V and 1 base at J, with 15 bases between the two ends. The length of the CDR3 is 16 residues.

The V call is TRBV7-2, the J call TRBJ1-1; D is possibly TRBD1 (6 bases). Trimming took off 4 bases at V and 7 bases at J, with 10 bases between the two ends. Looked up from germline, CDR1 is SGHTA and CDR2 is FQGNSA. The CDR3 has 12 residues. The CDR3 DNA is TGTGCCAGCAGCTACCAGGACAGTGAAGCTTTCTTT. It specifies CASSYQDSEAFF. Combining the CDR3 with reference TRBV7-2 and TRBJ1-1 gives the whole variable domain GAGVSQSPSNKVTEKGKDVELRCDPISGHTALYWYRQSLGQGLEFLIYFQGNSAPDKSGLPSDRFSAERTGGSVSTLTIQRTQQEDSAVYLCASSYQDSEAFFGQGTRLTVV.

This clone was found once. The genes are TRBV19 and TRBJ1-5, with 8 nucleotides matching TRBD1. The CDR3 length is 19 residues. Trimming at V came to 3 bases and at J to 6 bases, leaving 19 bases not matched to a gene. Per the germline V gene, CDR1 is LNHDA and CDR2 is SQIVND (reference sequence). Here the CDR3 reads CASSIPPGLRTGRSQPQHF. For the CDR3, the DNA is TGTGCCAGTAGTATTCCTCCGGGCCTCCGGACAGGGCGAAGTCAGCCCCAGCATTTT.

The sample holds one count of this clone. The chain joins TRBV5-1 to TRBJ1-2; no clear D. CDR3 length equals 13 residues. Per the germline V gene, CDR1 is SGHRS and CDR2 is YFSETQ. V dropped 0 bases and J dropped 7 bases, with 10 bases sitting between them. CDR3 sequence reads: CASSLEFSGGYTF. Written as DNA, the CDR3 is TGCGCCAGCAGCTTGGAATTTTCCGGTGGCTACACCTTC.

This chain uses TRBV7-9 with TRBJ2-2; a possible D gene is TRBD2 (6 bases). The CDR3 is made up of 17 amino acids. Germline V gene sequence: CDR1 SEHNR, CDR2 FQNEAQ (reference sequence). V dropped 5 bases and J dropped 5 bases, with 21 bases sitting between them. The CDR3 here is CASSLSRTGTPTGELFF. As DNA, the CDR3 is TGTGCCAGCAGCCTTAGCAGGACCGGGACTCCTACCGGGGAGCTGTTTTTT.

CDR3 in DNA: TGCGCCAGCAGCTCCGGGACACGGCCTCCTGGGGCCAACGTCCTGACTTTC. Translation: CASSSGTRPPGANVLTF. This chain connects TRBV5-1 to TRBJ2-6; possible D gene TRBD1, 6 bases. The CDR3 is made up of 17 amino acids. With 3 bases removed from V and 2 bases from J, the gap between germline ends came to 15 bases. Looked up from germline, CDR1 is SGHRS and CDR2 is YFSETQ.

This rearrangement joins TRBV25-1 to TRBJ1-1; no clear D gene. V dropped 3 bases and J dropped 1 base, with 6 bases sitting between them. Germline V CDR1 and CDR2: MGHDK, SYGVNS. This CDR3 comprises 13 residues. The chain's CDR3 is CASSEEWNTEAFF. CDR3 nucleotides: TGTGCCAGCAGTGAGGAGTGGAACACTGAAGCTTTCTTT. The entire variable domain, with the rest obtained from reference TRBV25-1 and TRBJ1-1, is as follows: EADIYQTPRYLVIGTGKKITLECSQTMGHDKMYWYQQDPGMELHLIHYSYGVNSTEKGDLSSESTVSRIRTEHFPLTLESARPSHTSQYLCASSEEWNTEAFFGQGTRLTVV.

The J gene is TRBJ2-1, the V gene TRBV4-3, with TRBD1 identical over 7 bases. Germline CDR1 is LGHNA and CDR2 is YSLEER. The CDR3 is 15 residues long. V was clipped by 1 base and J by 4 bases; unmatched bases: 4. CDR3 sequence: CASSQAPGGYNEQFF. For the CDR3, the DNA is TGCGCCAGCAGCCAAGCCCCAGGGGGATACAATGAGCAGTTCTTC.

The chain uses TRBV27 and TRBJ1-6; tentative D call: TRBD1 (6 bases). Trimming took 7 bases from V and 4 from J, leaving 11 bases between them. CDR3 size: 14 residues. Germline loops: CDR1 MNHEY, CDR2 SMNVEV (reference sequence). CDR3 bases: TGTGCCAGCACCCCTGGACAGTATAATTCACCCCTCCACTTT. Translating it yields CASTPGQYNSPLHF.

The chain uses TRBV29-1 and TRBJ1-5; TRBD1 matches 7 bases. The germline CDR1 and CDR2 sequences are SQVTM and ANQGSEA. The V and J ends lost 6 bases and 6 bases, in that order; junction bases with no gene match: 8. There are 13 residues in the CDR3. This CDR3 reads CSVQQGFSQPQHF. The CDR3 nucleotides are TGCAGCGTCCAACAGGGGTTTAGTCAGCCCCAGCATTTT.

The V and J genes are TRBV28 and TRBJ2-4, with D tentatively TRBD2 (7 bases). Germline V gene lookup returns CDR1 MDHEN and CDR2 SYDVKM. CDR3 length equals 16 residues. V was shortened by 5 bases and J by 1 base, with 15 bases between the two germline ends. The CDR3 sequence is CASSPLGGVAKNIQYF. The CDR3 DNA follows: TGTGCCAGCAGTCCCTTAGGGGGGGTTGCCAAAAACATTCAGTACTTC.

Only a few counts were recorded for this clone. V usage is TRBV6-1 and J usage is TRBJ1-2; 7 bases are a match to TRBD1. The CDR3 length is 15 residues. Trimming removed 1 base from V and 6 bases from J; junction bases left unmatched: 8. Germline values: CDR1 MNHNS, CDR2 SASEGT. CDR3 sequence: CASSEDGGGGNGYTF. The CDR3 region has the DNA TGTGCCAGCAGTGAAGATGGAGGGGGCGGGAATGGCTACACCTTC.

The chain joins TRBV5-6 to TRBJ1-1; D perhaps matches TRBD1 (6 bases). The CDR3 runs 16 residues. Trimming took 1 base from V and 4 from J, leaving 17 bases between them. Germline V gene sequence: CDR1 SGHDT, CDR2 YYEEEE. CDR3 sequence (DNA): TGTGCCAGCAGCTTGCAGGGGTTTCTTCGGACCACTGAAGCTTTCTTT. Translation: CASSLQGFLRTTEAFF. The full variable domain, its missing parts supplied by reference TRBV5-6 and TRBJ1-1, is DAGVTQSPTHLIKTRGQQVTLRCSPKSGHDTVSWYQQALGQGPQFIFQYYEEEERQRGNFPDRFSGHQFPNYSSELNVNALLLGDSALYLCASSLQGFLRTTEAFFGQGTRLTVV.

This clone turned up a few times. This chain links TRBV7-9 with TRBJ2-3; 13 nucleotides align to TRBD2. This CDR3 has 15 residues. CDR1 is SEHNR and CDR2 is FQNEAQ in the germline V gene (reference sequence). The V and J ends lost 5 bases and 3 bases, in that order; junction bases with no gene match: 2. The CDR3 sequence is CASSKTSGRTDTQYF. CDR3 nucleotides: TGTGCCAGCAGCAAGACTAGCGGGAGGACAGATACGCAGTATTTT.

V is TRBV20-1 and J is TRBJ1-1; no definite D call. Trimming took 3 bases from V and 5 from J, leaving 16 bases between them. This CDR3 has 14 amino acids. Germline-derived CDR1 and CDR2 are DFQATT and SNEGSKA (reference sequence). CDR3: CSASSESWRTEAFF. The CDR3 DNA sequence: TGCAGTGCTAGTTCTGAGAGTTGGCGTACTGAAGCTTTCTTT.